The 5 T cell receptor beta chains reported below all come from one sample, sequenced in a study of blood T cell repertoires in COVID-19 (dated by TCRdb to 2018 to 2020). The receptor library was made with the immunoSEQ multiplex PCR assay. TCRdb holds this immuneACCESS table with in-frame rearrangements only. Some clones are missing; in checked studies, unresolved V genes explain under half, and the rest has no known cause. Within this sample are approximately 130,000 clones, with 88% of them counted one time only. More than 1.5% of the sample rests with the top ten. Sequenced input: peripheral blood. Receptor source: a human donor in a cohort sampled during active COVID-19.

This chain connects TRBV3-1 (or the pseudogene TRBV3-2) to TRBJ2-7; 14 bases fit TRBD2. Germline lookup yields CDR1 LGHDT and CDR2 YNNKEL (reference sequence). The CDR3 contains 15 residues. The V segment lost 4 bases and the J segment 11 bases; nucleotides outside the gene matches: 10. CDR3 loop: CASSLLTSGRAKKYF. The CDR3 DNA reads TGTGCCAGCAGCCTCTTGACTAGCGGGAGGGCCAAAAAGTACTTC.

V usage is TRBV4-2 and J usage is TRBJ2-3; D remains unclear. Trimming removed 1 base from V and 6 bases from J, with 14 bases in between. CDR3 size: 15 residues. CDR1 LGHNA and CDR2 YNFKEQ come from the germline V gene. For the CDR3, the DNA is TGTGCCAGCAGCCAAGGCCCCCGCGCTCCCGATACGCAGTATTTT. Protein product: CASSQGPRAPDTQYF.

The chain joins TRBV6-6 to TRBJ1-3, with D possibly being TRBD1 (6 bases). Trimming removed 3 bases at V and 0 bases at J, with 9 bases between. Germline loops: CDR1 MNHNY, CDR2 SVGAGI (reference sequence). The CDR3 runs 15 residues. The CDR3 protein is CASSYRQASGNTIYF. CDR3 bases: TGTGCCAGCAGTTATAGACAGGCCTCTGGAAACACCATATATTTT.

This sequence joins TRBV5-1 and TRBJ2-1; 11 nucleotides align to TRBD2. Germline CDR1 and CDR2: SGHRS and YFSETQ. Trimming cost V 4 bases and J 6 bases; bases outside gene matches: 6. CDR3 length: 15 residues. The CDR3 here is CASSQISGGANEQFF. For the CDR3, the DNA is TGCGCCAGCAGCCAAATTAGCGGGGGGGCCAATGAGCAGTTCTTC. Full variable domain (remainder filled in from reference TRBV5-1 and TRBJ2-1): KAGVTQTPRYLIKTRGQQVTLSCSPISGHRSVSWYQQTPGQGLQFLFEYFSETQRNKGNFPGRFSGRQFSNSRSEMNVSTLELGDSALYLCASSQISGGANEQFFGPGTRLTVL.

The V gene is TRBV10-3, the J gene TRBJ2-7; 7 bases are a match to TRBD1. This CDR3 contains 15 residues. The V gene's germline CDR1 is ENHRY and CDR2 SYGVKD. Germline trimming cut 6 bases from V and 2 bases from J; bases unmatched to any gene: 10. The CDR3 spells CAISPGGQGAYEQYF. The CDR3 DNA follows: TGTGCCATCAGCCCTGGCGGGCAGGGGGCCTACGAGCAGTACTTC.